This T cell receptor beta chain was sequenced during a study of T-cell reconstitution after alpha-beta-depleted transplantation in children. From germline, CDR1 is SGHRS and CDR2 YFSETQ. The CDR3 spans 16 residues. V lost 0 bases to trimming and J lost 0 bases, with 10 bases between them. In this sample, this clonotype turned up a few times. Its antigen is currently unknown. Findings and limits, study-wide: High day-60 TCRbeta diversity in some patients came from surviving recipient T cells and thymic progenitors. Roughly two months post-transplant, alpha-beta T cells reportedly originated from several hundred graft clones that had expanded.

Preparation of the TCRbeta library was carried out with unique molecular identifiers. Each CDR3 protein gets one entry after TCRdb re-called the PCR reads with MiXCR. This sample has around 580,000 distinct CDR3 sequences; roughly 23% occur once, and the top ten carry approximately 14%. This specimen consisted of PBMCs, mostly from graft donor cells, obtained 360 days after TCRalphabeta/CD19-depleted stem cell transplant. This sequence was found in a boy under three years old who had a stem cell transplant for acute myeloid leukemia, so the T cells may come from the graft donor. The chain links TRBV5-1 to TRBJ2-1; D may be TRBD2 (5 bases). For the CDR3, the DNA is TGCGCCAGCAGCTTGGGAGGGAAAAGCTCCTACAATGAGCAGTTCTTC. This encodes CASSLGGKSSYNEQFF.